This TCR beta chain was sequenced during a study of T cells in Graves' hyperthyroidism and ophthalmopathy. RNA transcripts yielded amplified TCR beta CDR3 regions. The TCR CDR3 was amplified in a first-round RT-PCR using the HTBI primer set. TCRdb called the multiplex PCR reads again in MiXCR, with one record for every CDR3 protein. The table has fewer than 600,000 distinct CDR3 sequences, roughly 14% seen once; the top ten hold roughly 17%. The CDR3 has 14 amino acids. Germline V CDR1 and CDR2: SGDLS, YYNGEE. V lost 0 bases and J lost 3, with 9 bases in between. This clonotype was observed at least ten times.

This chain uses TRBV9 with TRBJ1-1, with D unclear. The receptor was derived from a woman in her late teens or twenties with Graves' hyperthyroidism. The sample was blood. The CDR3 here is CASSVVHEDTEAFF. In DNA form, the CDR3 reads TGTGCCAGCAGCGTAGTACATGAGGACACTGAAGCTTTCTTT.